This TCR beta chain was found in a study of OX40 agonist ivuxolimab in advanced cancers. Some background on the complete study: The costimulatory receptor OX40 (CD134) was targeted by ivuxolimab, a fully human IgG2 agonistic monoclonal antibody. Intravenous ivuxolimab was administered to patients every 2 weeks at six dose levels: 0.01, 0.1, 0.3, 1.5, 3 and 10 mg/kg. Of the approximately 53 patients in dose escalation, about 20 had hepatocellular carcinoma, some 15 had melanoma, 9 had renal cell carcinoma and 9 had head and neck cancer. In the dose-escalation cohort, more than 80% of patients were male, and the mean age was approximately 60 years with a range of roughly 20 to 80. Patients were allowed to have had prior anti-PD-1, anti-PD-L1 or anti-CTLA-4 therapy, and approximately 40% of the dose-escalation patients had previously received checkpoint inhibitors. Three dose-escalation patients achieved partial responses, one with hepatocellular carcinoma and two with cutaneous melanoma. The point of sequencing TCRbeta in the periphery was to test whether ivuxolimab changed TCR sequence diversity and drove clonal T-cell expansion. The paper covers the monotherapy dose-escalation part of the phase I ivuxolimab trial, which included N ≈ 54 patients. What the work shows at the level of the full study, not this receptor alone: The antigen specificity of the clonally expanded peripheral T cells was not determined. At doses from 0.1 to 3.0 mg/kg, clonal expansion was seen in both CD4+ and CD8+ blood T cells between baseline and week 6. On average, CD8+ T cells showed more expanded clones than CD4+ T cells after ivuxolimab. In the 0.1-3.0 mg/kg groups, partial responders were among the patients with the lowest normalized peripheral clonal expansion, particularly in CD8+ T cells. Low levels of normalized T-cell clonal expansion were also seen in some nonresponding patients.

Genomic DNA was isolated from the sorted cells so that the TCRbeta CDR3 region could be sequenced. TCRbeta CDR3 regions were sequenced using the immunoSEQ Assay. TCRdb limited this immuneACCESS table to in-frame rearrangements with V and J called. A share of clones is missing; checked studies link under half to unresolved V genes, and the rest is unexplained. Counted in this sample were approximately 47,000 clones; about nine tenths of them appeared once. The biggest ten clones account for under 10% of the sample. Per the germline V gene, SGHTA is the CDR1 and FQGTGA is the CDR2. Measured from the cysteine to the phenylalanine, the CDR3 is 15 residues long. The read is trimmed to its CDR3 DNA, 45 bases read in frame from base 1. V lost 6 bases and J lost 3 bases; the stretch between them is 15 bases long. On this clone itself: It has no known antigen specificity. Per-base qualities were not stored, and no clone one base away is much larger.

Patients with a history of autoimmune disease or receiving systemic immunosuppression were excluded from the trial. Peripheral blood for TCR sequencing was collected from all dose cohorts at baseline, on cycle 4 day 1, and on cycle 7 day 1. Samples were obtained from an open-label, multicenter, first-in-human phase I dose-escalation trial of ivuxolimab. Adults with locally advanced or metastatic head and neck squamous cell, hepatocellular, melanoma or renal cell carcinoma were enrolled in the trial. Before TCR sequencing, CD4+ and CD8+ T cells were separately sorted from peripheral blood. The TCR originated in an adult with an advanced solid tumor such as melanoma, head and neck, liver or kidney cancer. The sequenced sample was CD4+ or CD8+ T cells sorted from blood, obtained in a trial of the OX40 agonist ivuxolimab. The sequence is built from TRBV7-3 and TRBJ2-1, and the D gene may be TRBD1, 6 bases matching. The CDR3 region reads CASSSQGWGYNEQFF. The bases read TGTGCCAGCAGTTCCCAGGGGTGGGGCTACAATGAGCAGTTCTTC.